Listed here are 16 T cell receptor beta chains from one sample, sequenced in a study of T cells expressing NK-cell markers. One entry per CDR3 protein, without DNA, is what TCRdb gives after re-calling the 5' RACE reads. Recorded here are roughly 180,000 distinct CDR3 sequences; the top ten clones represent roughly 18%. The material sequenced was blood T cells: a sorted CD56 or NKG2C T cell subset, CD4+ or CD8+ T cells, or bulk PBMC T cells (not recorded which). The origin of the receptors is a woman aged 18 to 75 in good health.

This chain uses TRBV7-2 with TRBJ1-1; with no DNA, the TCRdb D assignment of TRBD1 cannot be verified. This CDR3 comprises 12 residues. Germline assignment: CDR1 SGHTA and CDR2 FQGNSA. The CDR3 loop reads CASSSLAKYAFF.

The gene calls are TRBV5-6 and TRBJ2-3; the TCRdb call, TRBD2, lacks DNA for checking. CDR1 and CDR2 (germline): SGHDT, YYEEEE. This CDR3 region has 16 residues. The CDR3 loop reads CASSLETSRGADTQYF. The whole variable domain, remainder taken from reference TRBV5-6 and TRBJ2-3, is DAGVTQSPTHLIKTRGQQVTLRCSPKSGHDTVSWYQQALGQGPQFIFQYYEEEERQRGNFPDRFSGHQFPNYSSELNVNALLLGDSALYLCASSLETSRGADTQYFGPGTRLTVL.

V usage is TRBV24-1 and J usage is TRBJ2-1; no DNA is available, so the TRBD2 call from TCRdb remains unchecked. Germline V gene data show CDR1 as KGHDR and CDR2 as SFDVKD. This CDR3 comprises 16 residues. CDR3 protein: CATSDRAGGPRNEQFF.

The CDR3 region is CASRPAASRTGELFF. The V gene is TRBV9, the J gene TRBJ2-2; TCRdb proposes TRBD2, but this gene call is untestable without DNA. Germline-derived CDR1 and CDR2 are SGDLS and YYNGEE. This CDR3 region has 15 residues.

The chain links TRBV12-3 or TRBV12-4 to TRBJ2-1; TCRdb's assignment of TRBD1 cannot be checked, as there is no DNA. This CDR3 has 17 amino acids. CDR3 loop: CASSPVPGGGTYNEQFF.

The rearrangement uses TRBV28 and TRBJ2-3; checking the TCRdb D call of TRBD2 is not possible without DNA. The CDR3 extends over 15 amino acids. Germline loops: CDR1 MDHEN, CDR2 SYDVKM. The CDR3 protein is CASSTSGSLADTQYF.

This CDR3 reads CASSLAKGARAFF. The chain carries TRBV7-8 and TRBJ1-1; TCRdb lists TRBD1, though no DNA is available to test this call. CDR3 size: 13 residues. Looked up from germline, CDR1 is SGHVS and CDR2 is FQNEAQ. Filled out from reference TRBV7-8 and TRBJ1-1, the complete variable domain reads GAGVSQSPRYKVAKRGQDVALRCDPISGHVSLFWYQQALGQGPEFLTYFQNEAQLDKSGLPSDRFFAERPEGSVSTLKIQRTQQEDSAVYLCASSLAKGARAFFGQGTRLTVV.

The V and J genes are TRBV5-1 and TRBJ2-3; the D call from TCRdb, TRBD2, cannot be confirmed without DNA. This CDR3 has 15 amino acids. CDR1 and CDR2 (germline): SGHRS, YFSETQ. The CDR3 here is CASSVGGRAGDTQYF.

The rearrangement uses TRBV14 and TRBJ2-5; the D call of TRBD1 rests on TCRdb alone, since no DNA is present to check it. Germline CDR1 SGHDN, CDR2 FVKESK. The CDR3 is 15 residues long. The CDR3 protein is CASSQDPGVQSTQYF. Full variable domain (rest looked up from reference TRBV14 and TRBJ2-5): EAGVTQFPSHSVIEKGQTVTLRCDPISGHDNLYWYRRVMGKEIKFLLHFVKESKQDESGMPNNRFLAERTGGTYSTLKVQPAELEDSGVYFCASSQDPGVQSTQYFGPGTRLLVL.

The chain uses TRBV9 and TRBJ2-1; TCRdb returns TRBD2, unconfirmable since there is no DNA. The CDR3 loop spans 15 amino acids. CDR1 is SGDLS, CDR2 YYNGEE, per germline. The CDR3 sequence is CASSALAKGTNEQFF.

The chain couples TRBV7-9 to TRBJ2-5; the D call of TRBD1 rests on TCRdb alone, since no DNA is present to check it. The germline gives CDR1 SEHNR, CDR2 FQNEAQ (reference sequence). The CDR3 loop spans 15 amino acids. CDR3 sequence reads: CASSRQGGSGETQYF.

The chain recombines TRBV27 with TRBJ2-5; TCRdb's D call, TRBD2, is unchecked because there is no DNA. The V gene's germline CDR1 is MNHEY and CDR2 SMNVEV (reference sequence). This CDR3 is 13 amino acids long. The CDR3 loop is CASSVGLVETQYF.

The gene calls are TRBV29-1 and TRBJ2-7; TCRdb outputs TRBD1, but without DNA this stays unchecked. The CDR3 has 15 amino acids. Germline V CDR1 and CDR2: SQVTM, ANQGSEA. This CDR3 reads CSVEDRSLGIYEQYF.

The chain couples TRBV20-1 to TRBJ2-2; TCRdb names TRBD1, which stays unverified in the absence of DNA. The CDR3 contains 14 residues. Germline V gives CDR1 DFQATT, CDR2 SNEGSKA (reference sequence). Here the CDR3 reads CSAGGTTNTGELFF.

J is TRBJ2-2 and V is TRBV5-1; TCRdb proposes TRBD1, but this gene call is untestable without DNA. Germline-derived CDR1 and CDR2 are SGHRS and YFSETQ. The CDR3 runs to 14 residues. CDR3 region: CASSAGANTGELFF. The whole variable domain, remainder taken from reference TRBV5-1 and TRBJ2-2, is KAGVTQTPRYLIKTRGQQVTLSCSPISGHRSVSWYQQTPGQGLQFLFEYFSETQRNKGNFPGRFSGRQFSNSRSEMNVSTLELGDSALYLCASSAGANTGELFFGEGSRLTVL.

The rearrangement uses TRBV7-9 and TRBJ1-4. The CDR3 totals 16 residues. From germline, CDR1 is SEHNR and CDR2 FQNEAQ (reference sequence). The CDR3 loop is CASSLALGRVGEKLFF.